This paragraph covers one T cell receptor (beta chain) sequence. Its specificity is unknown. The data derive from a study of quantifying T cell responses using KT2 cells. The wider study: Reverse transcription used primers in the TCR alpha and beta constant regions.

Study-wide results and limits: Even the lowest spike-in, about one KT2 cell per 100,000 PBMC, yielded detectable KT2 sequences.

A single-stranded UMI oligo with SP2 sequence was ligated to cDNA 3' ends. An equimolar mix of RC1.1 and RC1.2 primed the beta chain across TRBC1 and TRBC2. TCRdb fed the UMI-ligation and nested PCR reads into MiXCR, producing one record per CDR3 protein. The table has tens of thousands of distinct CDR3 sequences, 7.3% seen once; the top ten hold approximately 14%. This CDR3 has 12 amino acids. V lost 5 bases and J 2 bases, leaving 7 bases between the germline ends. Germline V gene lookup returns CDR1 MDHEN and CDR2 SYDVKM. This clonotype originated in a human donor. The sample was PBMCs spiked with cells of the T cell clone KT2. This sequence joins TRBV28 and TRBJ2-7; no reliable D call. The CDR3 DNA reads as TGTGCCAGCAGTCACCTCCCCTACGAGCAGTACTTC. Protein sequence: CASSHLPYEQYF.